Detailed here is one T cell receptor beta chain. This specimen comes from a study of CD8+ T cells in alopecia areata. The CDR3 consists of 16 residues. V shed 4 bases, J shed 7 bases, and the junction held 12 bases outside the gene matches. Germline CDR1 reads SGHDT; CDR2 reads YYEEEE. Treatment defined: oral pan-JAK inhibitor, 5-10 mg twice daily. Isolated RNA was reverse transcribed into cDNA used as the sequencing template. Profiling relied on immunoSEQ multiplex PCR, and the TCRdb table lists in-frame clones only, not all of them. The data show about 120,000 clones, around 53% seen once. This sample comprised CD4+ T cells sorted from blood, obtained at week 4, from a patient treated with tofacitinib. The receptor comes from a human donor with alopecia areata. This sequence joins TRBV5-6 and TRBJ2-1; TRBD2 matches at 9 bases. The DNA for the CDR3 is TGTGCCAGCAGCCCCACTGCCCTAGCGGGAAGTAATGAGCAGTTCTTC. Its translation: CASSPTALAGSNEQFF.